This T cell receptor (beta chain) originates from a study of monozygotic twins with inflammatory bowel disease. TCRdb re-called the 5' RACE reads and catalogs CDR3 proteins one per entry, DNA excluded. In total, the table holds under 350,000 distinct CDR3 sequences. The germline V gene has CDR1 MNHNS and CDR2 SASEGT. The CDR3 extends over 14 amino acids. In the case of this clonotype: Its antigen is unknown.

Whole-study results and caveats: Fewer clonotypes were shared with others by IBD patients than by healthy twins, especially with disease activity.

The chain recombines TRBV6-1 with TRBJ1-6; TCRdb's assignment of TRBD1 cannot be checked, as there is no DNA. The sample comprised blood. The source of this sequence is a human donor with ulcerative colitis or Crohn's disease, or a healthy co-twin of an affected twin (not recorded which). The CDR3 loop reads CASRAGTGNSPLHF.